This T cell receptor (beta chain) was found in a study of cytomegalovirus exposure and HLA in healthy donors. Regarding the study as a whole: Among immune exposure information, only CMV serostatus was available. Data from an earlier analysis indicated that most TCR beta V segments were productive either about 87% or about 30% of the time.

At the time of sampling, donors were nominally healthy, though unrecorded immune exposures were likely. A word on this clone: What it binds is unknown.

V lost 2 bases and J 2 bases, leaving 9 bases between the germline ends. CDR3 size: 14 residues. Germline assignment: CDR1 SEHNR and CDR2 FQNEAQ (reference sequence). Both 60 Vbeta primers and 13 Jbeta primers went into the PCR. TCRdb's copy holds only in-frame clones and misses some; the assay was immunoSEQ multiplex PCR. The data hold about 76,000 clones, with about four fifths observed a single time. The sequence was collected from a woman aged 25 to 39 in good health and CMV-seronegative. Input material: PBMCs. This sequence joins TRBV7-9 and TRBJ1-2; D is unresolved. Here the CDR3 DNA reads TGTGCCAGCAGCTTAACCTCAGTCAACTATGGCTACACCTTC. The encoded protein is CASSLTSVNYGYTF.